The 4 T cell receptor beta chains given below trace back to one sample, sequenced in a study of blood T cell repertoires in COVID-19. TCRdb's table, derived via immunoSEQ multiplex PCR, lists solely in-frame clones and lacks some. The repertoire holds 490,000 or so clones, with more than 75% as singletons. Sequencing was done on a sample of PBMCs or T cells enriched from blood (not recorded which). These receptors all come from a woman aged 40 to 50 who had recovered from COVID-19.

The chain combines TRBV18 with TRBJ2-1; 9 bases match TRBD2. The CDR3 sequence is 15 residues long. Trimming took 0 bases from V and 7 from J; bases not matched to a gene: 4. CDR1 is KGHSH and CDR2 is LQKENI in the germline V gene. The CDR3 nucleotides are TGTGCCAGCTCACCACCTAGCGGGAGTAAAAATGAGCAGTTCTTC. It yields the protein CASSPPSGSKNEQFF.

The gene calls are TRBV29-1 and TRBJ2-7; 8 nucleotides align to TRBD1. V dropped 3 bases and J dropped 4; count of bases not matched to a gene: 2. The CDR3 has 12 amino acids. Germline CDR1 SQVTM, CDR2 ANQGSEA. The CDR3 loop is CSVEGTGYEQYF. The DNA for the CDR3 is TGCAGCGTTGAGGGGACAGGATACGAGCAGTACTTC.

The CDR3: CASSAGGTTTDTQYF. The CDR3 DNA sequence: TGCGCCAGCAGTGCAGGGGGCACCACCACAGATACGCAGTATTTT. The chain employs TRBV10-1 and TRBJ2-3; 8 nucleotides align to TRBD1. Germline trimming cut 4 bases from V and 2 bases from J; bases unmatched to any gene: 5. Germline CDR1 is WNHNN and CDR2 is SYGVQD (reference sequence). The CDR3 extends over 15 amino acids.

The chain employs TRBV7-8 and TRBJ2-3; D uncertain. This CDR3 region has 14 residues. The V and J ends lost 0 bases and 5 bases respectively, with 9 bases between them. Germline V gives CDR1 SGHVS, CDR2 FQNEAQ. The CDR3 region is CASSLARRGDTQYF. CDR3 in DNA: TGTGCCAGCAGCTTAGCGCGGAGAGGAGATACGCAGTATTTT.